This T cell receptor (beta chain) was captured by sequencing in a study of cytomegalovirus exposure and HLA in healthy donors. Germline loops: CDR1 SGHTA, CDR2 FQGTGA. This CDR3 comprises 13 residues. Trimming stripped 5 bases from V and 1 base from J, with 8 bases between. General observations from the study: In an earlier analysis, about 87% or about 30%: the productive usage of most TCR beta V segments.

The PCR was carried out with 60 Vbeta primers and 13 Jbeta primers. Sequencing used immunoSEQ multiplex PCR; TCRdb keeps in-frame clones, though not all of them. The sample carries about 140,000 clones, roughly 80% recorded once. Of note for this clone: The antigen remains unidentified. The sample contains more than one DNA sequence encoding this CDR3.

The source material was PBMCs. This TCR was sampled from a woman in her forties or fifties in good health and CMV-seropositive. This chain links TRBV7-3 with TRBJ1-1, with D possibly matching TRBD1 (6 bases). This CDR3 reads CASSLDRNTEAFF. CDR3 nucleotides: TGTGCCAGCAGCCTGGACAGGAACACTGAAGCTTTCTTT.